This record looks at one T cell receptor (beta chain) sequence and its context. From germline, CDR1 is MNHEY and CDR2 SVGAGI. The germline V and J ends were trimmed by 6 bases and 2 bases, with 13 bases remaining between them. This CDR3 has 15 residues. The sample belongs to a study of blood T cell repertoires in COVID-19. At the level of the study: Sources were T cells, B-cell-depleted T cells, or PBMCs; the material itself was cDNA or gDNA.

Methods used by the authors: Reference gene primer amplification in the assay estimated nucleated cell counts. TCRdb's table, derived via immunoSEQ multiplex PCR, lists solely in-frame clones and lacks some. V and J calls and clone size follow that table, whereas D and trimming were derived from the DNA. Seen here are about 200,000 clones, around nine tenths observed once, and the top ten hold around 7%. The J gene is TRBJ2-2, the V gene TRBV6-5, with D perhaps TRBD1 (6 bases). This receptor was obtained from a man aged 40-49 years with acute or convalescent COVID-19. Material for sequencing was peripheral blood. CDR3: CASRGLGANTGELFF. CDR3 in DNA: TGTGCCAGCAGAGGATTGGGGGCAAACACCGGGGAGCTGTTTTTT.